These 27 T cell receptor beta chains came from one sample sequenced in a study of response to subunit inactivated influenza vaccine. TCRdb reprocessed the RT-PCR reads via MiXCR and lists one record per CDR3 protein. Here the sample spans around 320,000 distinct CDR3 sequences, 22% being singletons. This material consisted of PBMCs from blood, taken roughly 20 months after vaccination. Source of these receptors: a man in his fifties or sixties who received an inactivated influenza vaccine.

The rearrangement links TRBV5-1 to TRBJ2-5, with D perhaps assigned TRBD1 or TRBD2 (5 bases each). Germline V lookup: CDR1 SGHRS, CDR2 YFSETQ. This CDR3 spans 15 amino acids. Trimming pared 4 bases from V and 5 bases from J, leaving 18 bases between. The chain's CDR3 is CASSPDGARQETQYF. CDR3 nucleotides: TGCGCCAGCAGCCCCGACGGGGCCAGACAGGAGACCCAGTACTTC.

The chain's CDR3 is CASSQDPLQGANSPLHF. The CDR3 DNA reads TGTGCCAGCAGCCAAGATCCCCTACAGGGGGCTAATTCACCCCTCCACTTT. The chain carries TRBV4-2 and TRBJ1-6; 9 bases agree with TRBD1. The CDR3 sequence is 17 residues long. CDR1 is LGHNA, CDR2 YNFKEQ, per germline. V gave up 0 bases and J gave up 6 bases; unmatched junction bases: 6.

This clonotype was counted a few times. V usage is TRBV19 and J usage is TRBJ1-2; D is ambiguous. The V end lost 6 bases, the J end lost 0 bases, and 14 bases lay between the germline ends. The germline V gene has CDR1 LNHDA and CDR2 SQIVND (reference sequence). The CDR3 sequence is 15 residues long. DNA for the CDR3: TGTGCCAGTAGGGGAAGCGAGACCTCTAACTATGGCTACACCTTC. It is translated as CASRGSETSNYGYTF.

The chain links TRBV20-1 to TRBJ2-7; maybe TRBD1 (6 bases). V lost 4 bases and J 1 base, leaving 17 bases between the germline ends. Germline CDR1 is DFQATT and CDR2 is SNEGSKA (reference sequence). The CDR3 sequence is 15 residues long. This chain's CDR3 is CSAKTGTTPSYEQYF. CDR3 in DNA: TGCAGTGCTAAAACCGGGACAACCCCATCCTACGAGCAGTACTTC.

Only a few counts were recorded for this clonotype. This rearrangement joins TRBV7-9 to TRBJ1-1, with D unclear. Looked up from germline, CDR1 is SEHNR and CDR2 is FQNEAQ (reference sequence). Trimming cost V 6 bases and J 4 bases, with 15 bases left between them. The CDR3 loop spans 14 amino acids. CDR3 region: CASSHKTGSTEAFF. In DNA form, the CDR3 reads TGTGCCAGCAGTCATAAGACCGGAAGCACTGAAGCTTTCTTT. The variable domain in full, completed from reference TRBV7-9 and TRBJ1-1, reads DTGVSQNPRHKITKRGQNVTFRCDPISEHNRLYWYRQTLGQGPEFLTYFQNEAQLEKSRLLSDRFSAERPKGSFSTLEIQRTEQGDSAMYLCASSHKTGSTEAFFGQGTRLTVV.

V and J are TRBV4-1 and TRBJ2-5, with D maybe TRBD1 (5 bases). Germline assignment: CDR1 MGHRA and CDR2 YSYEKL. The CDR3 loop spans 17 amino acids. V dropped 0 bases and J dropped 3 bases, with 17 bases sitting between them. The CDR3 loop reads CASSQESYGGREETQYF. CDR3 bases: TGCGCCAGCAGCCAAGAGAGTTACGGCGGCAGGGAAGAGACCCAGTACTTC.

The V gene is TRBV7-2, the J gene TRBJ2-1, with D hard to call. Germline V gene sequence: CDR1 SGHTA, CDR2 FQGNSA. The CDR3 has 12 residues. Trimming took 1 base from V and 10 from J, leaving 8 bases between them. CDR3 residues: CASSLGAPEQFF. As DNA, the CDR3 is TGTGCCAGCAGCTTAGGGGCACCCGAGCAGTTCTTC. The full variable domain, with the rest looked up from reference TRBV7-2 and TRBJ2-1, is GAGVSQSPSNKVTEKGKDVELRCDPISGHTALYWYRQSLGQGLEFLIYFQGNSAPDKSGLPSDRFSAERTGGSVSTLTIQRTQQEDSAVYLCASSLGAPEQFFGPGTRLTVL.

This CDR3 is CSEQGIGRHEQFF. The DNA of the CDR3 is TGCAGCGAACAGGGGATCGGTCGGCATGAGCAGTTCTTC. The chain is built from TRBV29-1 and TRBJ2-1, with 7 positions matching TRBD1. The CDR3 spans 13 residues. The germline gives CDR1 SQVTM, CDR2 ANQGSEA. After removal of 7 bases from V and 8 bases from J, the junction contained 11 bases not matched to a gene.

This clonotype was seen only a few times. J is TRBJ2-3 and V is TRBV4-2; 13 nucleotides match TRBD2. Germline V gene sequence: CDR1 LGHNA, CDR2 YNFKEQ. This CDR3 region has 18 residues. V lost 1 base to trimming and J lost 3 bases; unmatched junction nucleotides: 7. CDR3 protein: CASSQGRTSGRRTDTQYF. CDR3 DNA: TGTGCCAGCAGCCAAGGACGGACTAGCGGGAGAAGGACAGATACGCAGTATTTT.

This clonotype was seen only a few times. Here the CDR3 reads CASSYGLTNTGELFF. The CDR3 DNA reads as TGTGCCAGCAGTTACGGGTTAACGAACACCGGGGAGCTGTTTTTT. The J gene is TRBJ2-2, the V gene TRBV6-6; D is unclear. Germline V lookup: CDR1 MNHNY, CDR2 SVGAGI (reference sequence). The CDR3 runs 15 residues. V was pared by 2 bases and J by 0 bases, with 7 bases between.

The sample holds a few counts of this clonotype. This chain connects TRBV4-3 to TRBJ1-2; the D is unclear. From germline, CDR1 is LGHNA and CDR2 YSLEER. Trimming left V 0 bases short and J 4 bases short, with 12 bases between. The CDR3 is 15 amino acids. Written as DNA, the CDR3 is TGCGCCAGCAGCCAAGATAGTTCCACGCTCTATGGCTACACCTTC. It codes for CASSQDSSTLYGYTF.

The chain is built from TRBV4-3 and TRBJ2-7; D is unclear. Trimming took off 0 bases at V and 2 bases at J, with 11 bases between the two ends. The CDR3 has 15 residues. Germline CDR1 is LGHNA and CDR2 is YSLEER. The CDR3 spells CASSQEPATTYEQYF. In nucleotides, the CDR3 is TGCGCCAGCAGCCAAGAACCCGCTACCACCTACGAGCAGTACTTC.

This rearrangement joins TRBV24-1 to TRBJ1-5; weak D call: TRBD1 (5 bases). Germline V gene data show CDR1 as KGHDR and CDR2 as SFDVKD. CDR3 length equals 13 residues. Deletions cut 3 bases from V and 4 bases from J, with 6 bases between. The CDR3 region is CATSDRQNQPQHF. CDR3 in DNA: TGTGCCACCAGTGATCGACAGAATCAGCCCCAGCATTTT.

This clonotype turned up a few times. The genes are TRBV20-1 and TRBJ2-2; D gene uncertain. This CDR3 spans 15 amino acids. V lost 0 bases to trimming and J lost 4 bases, with 12 bases between them. CDR1 and CDR2 from the germline V gene are DFQATT and SNEGSKA (reference sequence). The CDR3 coding sequence is TGCAGTGCTAGAGATCCCTTTAGCCCCACCGGGGAGCTGTTTTTT. It encodes CSARDPFSPTGELFF.

The genes are TRBV12-3 or TRBV12-4 and TRBJ2-4; D is possibly TRBD2 (6 bases). The CDR3 is made up of 12 amino acids. The V gene lost 6 bases and the J gene lost 8 bases, with 11 bases spanning the gap. CDR3 in DNA: TGTGCCAGCAGCCCAGGGAGGTACATTCAGTACTTC. Translating it yields CASSPGRYIQYF.

This clonotype was detected only a few times. The chain recombines TRBV10-3 with TRBJ2-5; TRBD1 is a possible D gene (5 bases). This CDR3 contains 15 residues. The ends were cut back, 3 bases at V and 5 bases at J, with 16 bases in the middle. Germline values: CDR1 ENHRY, CDR2 SYGVKD. The CDR3 reads CAISEVVKGWETQYF. The DNA for the CDR3 is TGTGCCATCAGTGAAGTCGTAAAGGGGTGGGAGACCCAGTACTTC.

The chain carries TRBV9 and TRBJ2-3, with D perhaps matching TRBD2 (5 bases). Germline V gene sequence: CDR1 SGDLS, CDR2 YYNGEE. The CDR3 loop spans 14 amino acids. V was pared by 4 bases and J by 9 bases, with 18 bases between. CDR3 DNA: TGTGCCAGCAGCCGGGATTCTTCAACGGGGACGCAGTATTTT. This gives the protein CASSRDSSTGTQYF. Based on the CDR3 plus reference TRBV9 and TRBJ2-3, the full variable domain is DSGVTQTPKHLITATGQRVTLRCSPRSGDLSVYWYQQSLDQGLQFLIQYYNGEERAKGNILERFSAQQFPDLHSELNLSSLELGDSALYFCASSRDSSTGTQYFGPGTRLTVL.

This clonotype has more than one count but fewer than ten. V is TRBV27 and J is TRBJ2-4; unclear D gene. This CDR3 region has 11 residues. Germline V gene lookup returns CDR1 MNHEY and CDR2 SMNVEV (reference sequence). V gave up 3 bases and J gave up 8 bases, with 5 bases separating them. CDR3: CASSFGDIQYF. The CDR3 nucleotides read TGTGCCAGCAGTTTTGGGGACATTCAGTACTTC.

This chain connects TRBV12-3 or TRBV12-4 to TRBJ2-3; no clear D. With 6 bases removed from V and 1 base from J, the gap between germline ends came to 11 bases. This CDR3 spans 14 amino acids. CDR3 in amino acids: CASRRDIRTDTQYF. DNA of the CDR3: TGTGCCAGCAGGAGAGATATCCGCACAGATACGCAGTATTTT.

This clonotype appeared a few times. The chain recombines TRBV4-2 with TRBJ1-2; D is uncertain. The CDR3 length is 14 residues. Germline CDR1 LGHNA, CDR2 YNFKEQ. V was cut by 1 base and J by 2 bases, with 8 bases left in between. The CDR3 DNA is TGTGCCAGCAGCCAAGTCGGGTCGAACTATGGCTACACCTTC. Protein product: CASSQVGSNYGYTF.

Many counts were recorded for this clonotype. The CDR3 reads CASRPRSAQSRAFF. The CDR3 nucleotides are TGTGCCAGCAGACCGAGGTCCGCGCAGTCAAGAGCTTTCTTT. The V and J genes are TRBV12-3 or TRBV12-4 and TRBJ1-1, with D unclear. The V and J ends lost 6 bases and 10 bases respectively, with 21 bases between them. CDR3 length equals 14 residues.

This clonotype was picked up many times. Sequence at one end of the junction differs from germline and may be a read error. J is TRBJ1-6 and V is TRBV5-1; 10 bases align to TRBD1. The CDR3 totals 15 residues. Germline CDR1 and CDR2: SGHRS and YFSETQ. CDR3 bases: TGTGCCAGCAGTTTAGCGGGACAGGGGAATTCACCCCTCCACTTT. Translated: CASSLAGQGNSPLHF.

This clonotype turned up a few times. This chain connects TRBV5-1 to TRBJ1-3; D gene unclear. V dropped 0 bases and J dropped 4 bases, with 11 bases sitting between them. Germline V gene sequence: CDR1 SGHRS, CDR2 YFSETQ. CDR3 length: 15 amino acids. The CDR3 loop reads CASSLARTKGNTIYF. The DNA of the CDR3 is TGCGCCAGCAGCTTGGCAAGGACGAAAGGAAACACCATATATTTT.

This clonotype was observed a few times. This chain links TRBV28 with TRBJ1-2, with a weak D call TRBD1 (6 bases). Germline lookup yields CDR1 MDHEN and CDR2 SYDVKM. CDR3 size: 13 residues. The V end lost 3 bases, the J end lost 10 bases, and 15 bases lay between the germline ends. This CDR3 is CASSFGEDSYYTF. Here the CDR3 DNA reads TGTGCCAGCAGTTTTGGAGAGGACAGCTACTACACCTTC.

The sample holds one count of this clonotype. Here the CDR3 DNA reads TGCGCCAGCAGCCAAGACCTAGGAGCGGGAGTGGGAGATACGCAGTATTTT. Protein: CASSQDLGAGVGDTQYF. The chain recombines TRBV4-3 with TRBJ2-3; 8 bases match TRBD2. The ends lost 0 bases at V and 5 bases at J; junction bases unmatched: 10. The CDR3 contains 17 residues. The germline V gene encodes CDR1 LGHNA and CDR2 YSLEER.

The chain recombines TRBV6-1 with TRBJ2-2; D remains unclear. The CDR3 sequence is 14 residues long. V lost 6 bases and J 6 bases, leaving 14 bases between the germline ends. Germline lookup yields CDR1 MNHNS and CDR2 SASEGT. CDR3 sequence: CASRRQAGAGELFF. CDR3 sequence (DNA): TGTGCCAGCAGGCGGCAGGCAGGCGCCGGGGAGCTGTTTTTT.

The rearrangement links TRBV2 to TRBJ2-5; D not certain. The germline V gene encodes CDR1 SNHLY and CDR2 FYNNEI. The CDR3 totals 15 residues. V lost 1 base and J lost 7, with 16 bases in between. The CDR3 loop is CASSEGLRGGVTQYF. DNA of the CDR3: TGTGCCAGCAGTGAAGGGCTCCGCGGCGGTGTGACCCAGTACTTC.